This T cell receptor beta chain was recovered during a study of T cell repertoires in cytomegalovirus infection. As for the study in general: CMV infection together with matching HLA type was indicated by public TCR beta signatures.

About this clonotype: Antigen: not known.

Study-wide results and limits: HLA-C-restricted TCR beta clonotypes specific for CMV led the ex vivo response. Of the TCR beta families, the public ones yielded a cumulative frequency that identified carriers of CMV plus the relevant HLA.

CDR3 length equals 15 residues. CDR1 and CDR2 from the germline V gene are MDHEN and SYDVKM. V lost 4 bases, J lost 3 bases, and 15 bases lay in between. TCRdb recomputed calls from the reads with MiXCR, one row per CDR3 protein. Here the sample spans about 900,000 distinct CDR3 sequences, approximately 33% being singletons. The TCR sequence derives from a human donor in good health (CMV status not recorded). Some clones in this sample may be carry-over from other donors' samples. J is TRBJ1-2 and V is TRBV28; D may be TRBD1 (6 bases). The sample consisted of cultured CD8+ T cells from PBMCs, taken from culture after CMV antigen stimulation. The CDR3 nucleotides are TGTGCCAGCAGTTGCCCTCCCCAGGGGTACTATGGCTACACCTTC. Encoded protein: CASSCPPQGYYGYTF.